One T cell receptor beta chain is described in this entry. This entry belongs to a study of blood T cell repertoires in COVID-19. At the level of the study: Acute-phase and convalescent COVID-19 samples originated in the United States, Italy and Spain. PBMCs, B-cell-depleted T cells, or T cells provided the cDNA or gDNA that made up the material.

Original processing notes: Using reference gene primer amplification, nucleated cell counts were estimated. Clones were sequenced by immunoSEQ multiplex PCR, and TCRdb holds only the in-frame ones, with some missing. V and J calls and clone size are those listed in that table; D and trimming were worked out from the DNA. The table includes 200,000 to 250,000 clones, around 84% detected once. V shed 0 bases, J shed 8 bases, and the junction held 10 bases outside the gene matches. CDR1 is MNHNY and CDR2 is SVGAGI in the germline V gene (reference sequence). This CDR3 spans 16 amino acids. The specimen was peripheral blood. The clonotype was recovered from a man aged 35-49 years with acute or convalescent COVID-19. The V gene is TRBV6-6, the J gene TRBJ1-1; 9 bases map to TRBD1. CDR3 protein: CASSYSVPGQGGEAFF. CDR3 DNA sequence: TGTGCCAGCAGTTACTCCGTCCCGGGACAGGGCGGGGAAGCTTTCTTT.